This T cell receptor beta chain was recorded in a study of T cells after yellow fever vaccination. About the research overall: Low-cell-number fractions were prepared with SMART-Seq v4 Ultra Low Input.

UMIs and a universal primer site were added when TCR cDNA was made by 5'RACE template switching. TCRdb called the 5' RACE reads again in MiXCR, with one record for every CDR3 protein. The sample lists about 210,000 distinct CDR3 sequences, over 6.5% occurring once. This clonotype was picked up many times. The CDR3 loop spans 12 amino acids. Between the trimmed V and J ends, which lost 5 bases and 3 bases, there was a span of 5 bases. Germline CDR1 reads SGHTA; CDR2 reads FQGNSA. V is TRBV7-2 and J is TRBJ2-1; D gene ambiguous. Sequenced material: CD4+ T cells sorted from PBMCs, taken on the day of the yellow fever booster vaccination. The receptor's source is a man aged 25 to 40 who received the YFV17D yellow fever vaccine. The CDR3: CASSRNYNEQFF. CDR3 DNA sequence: TGTGCCAGCAGCCGAAACTACAATGAGCAGTTCTTC.